Following are 29 T cell receptor beta chains from one sample sequenced in a study of shared clonotypes between healthy human individuals. Sequencing was performed with immunoSEQ multiplex PCR; in TCRdb, only in-frame clones are kept and a portion is missing. The data show roughly 1,000,000 clones, with 78% seen just once and around 0.47% held by the top ten. The sequenced sample was memory CD4+ T cells from PBMCs. This sample's subset: CD45RA-negative fraction. These receptors came from a man between 18 and 35 years old in good health. Some clones in this sample may be carry-over from other donors' samples.

The chain has TRBV18 and TRBJ1-3; 9 bases line up with TRBD1. J gave up 1 base and V 3 bases, and 4 bases lay outside the gene matches. Germline V gene data show CDR1 as KGHSH and CDR2 as LQKENI. The CDR3 runs to 16 residues. CDR3 region: CASSPGQGRSGNTIYF. In DNA, the CDR3 is TGTGCCAGCTCACCTGGACAGGGGAGGTCTGGAAACACCATATATTTT.

The count of this clone is one. V and J are TRBV7-9 and TRBJ2-5; D tentatively fits TRBD1 or TRBD2 (5 bases each). V lost 8 bases to trimming and J lost 5 bases, with 21 bases between them. The CDR3 spans 15 residues. Germline V gene lookup returns CDR1 SEHNR and CDR2 FQNEAQ (reference sequence). CDR3 nucleotides: TGTGCCAGCCACCGGGACCATGGTTTAATCGAGACCCAGTACTTC. Encoded protein: CASHRDHGLIETQYF. Variable domain in full (rest from reference TRBV7-9 and TRBJ2-5): DTGVSQNPRHKITKRGQNVTFRCDPISEHNRLYWYRQTLGQGPEFLTYFQNEAQLEKSRLLSDRFSAERPKGSFSTLEIQRTEQGDSAMYLCASHRDHGLIETQYFGPGTRLLVL.

The gene calls are TRBV10-3 and TRBJ2-3; TRBD1 aligns across 10 bases. The CDR3 has 14 amino acids. Germline lookup yields CDR1 ENHRY and CDR2 SYGVKD. Trimming took 6 bases from V and 1 from J; bases not matched to a gene: 1. CDR3 nucleotide sequence: TGTGCCATCAGCGGACAGGGGGGCACAGATACGCAGTATTTT. Translation gives CAISGQGGTDTQYF.

The chain joins TRBV30 to TRBJ1-2; a weak D match, TRBD1 (6 bases). In germline, CDR1 is GTSNPN, CDR2 SVGIG (reference sequence). The V gene lost 5 bases and the J gene lost 0 bases, with 13 bases spanning the gap. The CDR3 is 14 residues long. CDR3 amino acids: CAWGQQPTNYGYTF. The CDR3 DNA sequence: TGTGCCTGGGGACAGCAACCTACTAACTATGGCTACACCTTC.

The J gene is TRBJ1-5, the V gene TRBV7-2, with a weak D call TRBD1 (6 bases). Germline CDR1 SGHTA, CDR2 FQGNSA. V lost 5 bases and J 0 bases, leaving 14 bases between the germline ends. CDR3 size: 16 residues. The DNA for the CDR3 is TGTGCCAGCAGCCCAAGACAGGCAGATAGCAATCAGCCCCAGCATTTT. It translates to CASSPRQADSNQPQHF.

The rearrangement uses TRBV25-1 and TRBJ1-2; TRBD1 matches at 11 bases. The V gene end was trimmed by 4 bases and the J gene end by 4 bases; junction bases not matched to a gene: 5. Looked up from germline, CDR1 is MGHDK and CDR2 is SYGVNS. The CDR3 contains 15 residues. CDR3 in DNA: TGTGCCAGCAGTGTCCCGGGACAGGGGGGCTATGGCTACACCTTC. Amino acid sequence: CASSVPGQGGYGYTF.

The chain uses TRBV29-1 and TRBJ2-4; TRBD2 matches at 7 bases. Trimming at V came to 3 bases and at J to 4 bases, leaving 3 bases not matched to a gene. Germline V gene data show CDR1 as SQVTM and CDR2 as ANQGSEA. The CDR3 contains 13 residues. Here the CDR3 reads CSVEGGLKNIQYF. The CDR3 DNA reads as TGCAGCGTTGAGGGAGGGTTAAAAAACATTCAGTACTTC.

This chain links TRBV18 with TRBJ2-3; the D gene is possibly TRBD2 (5 bases). Germline CDR1 KGHSH, CDR2 LQKENI. V gave up 0 bases and J gave up 4 bases, with 11 bases separating them. This CDR3 contains 15 residues. CDR3 residues: CASSPPRDQADTQYF. The DNA of the CDR3 is TGTGCCAGCTCACCACCTCGGGATCAGGCAGATACGCAGTATTTT.

This chain links TRBV6-4 with TRBJ2-5; D is undetermined. The germline CDR1 and CDR2 sequences are MRHNA and SNTAGT. V lost 0 bases and J 3 bases, leaving 14 bases between the germline ends. The CDR3 is 16 amino acids. CDR3 sequence: CASSDSSGNIKETQYF. The CDR3 DNA reads TGTGCCAGCAGTGACTCGAGTGGAAATATTAAAGAGACCCAGTACTTC.

Ten or more counts support this clone. The V and J genes are TRBV27 and TRBJ2-7; 8 bases are a match to TRBD2. With 3 bases clipped from V and 0 bases from J, the junction kept 13 bases outside the gene matches. Looked up from germline, CDR1 is MNHEY and CDR2 is SMNVEV (reference sequence). The CDR3 sequence is 18 residues long. CDR3 residues: CASSLTGLAGPNSYEQYF. The CDR3 bases are TGTGCCAGCAGTTTGACCGGGCTAGCGGGCCCGAACTCCTACGAGCAGTACTTC.

This clone was observed once. The V and J genes are TRBV5-1 and TRBJ1-6; no clear D. CDR3 length: 14 amino acids. Germline V gene lookup returns CDR1 SGHRS and CDR2 YFSETQ. The ends were cut back, 2 bases at V and 5 bases at J, with 8 bases in the middle. CDR3 residues: CASSFGQNNSPLHF. The CDR3 DNA is TGCGCCAGCAGCTTTGGGCAGAATAATTCACCCCTCCACTTT.

As concerns this clone: This sample also contains other DNA sequences that code for the same CDR3. The rearrangement joins TRBV28 to TRBJ2-7; D possibly corresponds to TRBD1 (7 bases). The germline V gene has CDR1 MDHEN and CDR2 SYDVKM. Trimming shortened V by 3 bases and J by 6 bases, and 12 bases separated the two germline ends. This CDR3 has 13 residues. The CDR3 DNA sequence: TGTGCCAGCAGTTTGACAGGGACTGGCGAGCAGTACTTC. The encoded protein is CASSLTGTGEQYF.

The CDR3, as DNA: TGTGCCAGCAGCTCTCCGCTCGGGACCGGGACAGGGACGAACATTCAGTACTTC. This gives the protein CASSSPLGTGTGTNIQYF. V usage is TRBV7-3 and J usage is TRBJ2-4; 9 bases match TRBD1. V dropped 4 bases and J dropped 7; count of bases not matched to a gene: 17. Per germline, CDR1 SGHTA and CDR2 FQGTGA. The CDR3 consists of 18 residues.

This clone was seen a few times. The CDR3 DNA reads as TGTGCCAGCAGTTGGCGACAGTCCGGGCGGGATGAAAAACTGTTTTTT. Translated: CASSWRQSGRDEKLFF. The chain has TRBV28 and TRBJ1-4; D possibly corresponds to TRBD1 (5 bases). Per the germline V gene, CDR1 is MDHEN and CDR2 is SYDVKM. This CDR3 comprises 16 residues. Trimming pared 4 bases from V and 6 bases from J, leaving 18 bases between.

V gene TRBV25-1 combines with J gene TRBJ2-1; D is possibly TRBD1 (5 bases). This CDR3 is built from 16 residues. V lost 2 bases and J lost 6, with 17 bases in between. The germline V gene encodes CDR1 MGHDK and CDR2 SYGVNS. Here the CDR3 reads CASSEPSFRVGNEQFF. DNA of the CDR3: TGTGCCAGCAGTGAACCCTCCTTCAGGGTTGGCAATGAGCAGTTCTTC.

The CDR3 protein is CASSQDPTDTQYF. CDR3 in DNA: TGTGCCAGCAGTCAAGACCCCACAGATACGCAGTATTTT. The V and J genes are TRBV6-5 and TRBJ2-3; D is unresolved. CDR3 length: 13 residues. V dropped 5 bases and J dropped 2 bases, with 8 bases sitting between them. CDR1 and CDR2 from the germline V gene are MNHEY and SVGAGI.

In nucleotides, the CDR3 is TGTGCCAGTAGTACGCCACAGGGGTTCCAGCCCCAGCATTTT. It is translated as CASSTPQGFQPQHF. This chain connects TRBV19 to TRBJ1-5; 7 bases line up with TRBD1. CDR3 length: 14 amino acids. The trim removed 4 bases at V and 7 bases at J, leaving 7 bases unmatched. Germline V gene sequence: CDR1 LNHDA, CDR2 SQIVND (reference sequence).

The V call is TRBV11-2, the J call TRBJ2-7, with D possibly matching TRBD1 (6 bases). The CDR3 consists of 13 residues. V dropped 2 bases and J dropped 5 bases, with 10 bases sitting between them. CDR1 is SGHAT, CDR2 FQNNGV, per germline. The DNA for the CDR3 is TGTGCCAGCAGCTTAACAGGGATCCACGAGCAGTACTTC. Amino acid sequence: CASSLTGIHEQYF.

The sample holds one count of this clone. The rearrangement uses TRBV7-9 and TRBJ2-7; TRBD2 is a possible D gene (6 bases). CDR1 is SEHNR and CDR2 is FQNEAQ in the germline V gene (reference sequence). This CDR3 has 14 amino acids. Trimming cost V 1 base and J 3 bases, with 10 bases left between them. CDR3: CASSLGGVIYEQYF. DNA of the CDR3: TGTGCCAGCAGCTTAGGGGGGGTGATCTACGAGCAGTACTTC. Combining the CDR3 with reference TRBV7-9 and TRBJ2-7 gives the whole variable domain DTGVSQNPRHKITKRGQNVTFRCDPISEHNRLYWYRQTLGQGPEFLTYFQNEAQLEKSRLLSDRFSAERPKGSFSTLEIQRTEQGDSAMYLCASSLGGVIYEQYFGPGTRLTVT.

The rearrangement links TRBV27 to TRBJ2-5; 9 bases fit TRBD2. CDR3 length: 14 amino acids. Germline V gene lookup returns CDR1 MNHEY and CDR2 SMNVEV (reference sequence). The trim removed 6 bases at V and 1 base at J, leaving 3 bases unmatched. The CDR3 loop reads CASRGLALQETQYF. In nucleotides, the CDR3 is TGTGCCAGCAGGGGACTAGCCCTCCAAGAGACCCAGTACTTC.

The rearrangement links TRBV5-4 to TRBJ2-2; D call uncertain. CDR1 is SGHNT, CDR2 YYREEE, per germline (reference sequence). CDR3 length equals 17 residues. Trimming cost V 2 bases and J 1 base, with 15 bases left between them. CDR3: CASSFGYSLGNTGELFF. CDR3 in DNA: TGTGCCAGCAGCTTTGGGTACAGCCTTGGGAACACCGGGGAGCTGTTTTTT.

CDR3 region: CASSADSRNEQFF. The CDR3 coding sequence is TGTGCCAGCAGCGCCGACAGTCGCAATGAGCAGTTCTTC. This chain links TRBV9 with TRBJ2-1, with D possibly matching TRBD1 (5 bases). Germline V gene lookup returns CDR1 SGDLS and CDR2 YYNGEE. Trimming cost V 3 bases and J 6 bases, with 10 bases left between them. The CDR3 runs 13 residues.

This clone was observed once. The chain recombines TRBV7-8 with TRBJ1-1; D is uncertain. Deletions cut 5 bases from V and 1 base from J, with 8 bases between. The CDR3 length is 13 residues. CDR1 SGHVS and CDR2 FQNEAQ come from the germline V gene. The CDR3 region has the DNA TGTGCCAGCAGCATGTACTCGAACACTGAAGCTTTCTTT. It is translated as CASSMYSNTEAFF.

The chain joins TRBV7-9 to TRBJ1-2; D gene uncertain. Trimming removed 6 bases at V and 2 bases at J, with 10 bases between. Germline CDR1 and CDR2: SEHNR and FQNEAQ (reference sequence). CDR3 length: 13 amino acids. The CDR3 reads CASRASWNYGYTF. For the CDR3, the DNA is TGTGCCAGCAGGGCTTCTTGGAACTATGGCTACACCTTC.

This clone has only one observation. The gene calls are TRBV28 and TRBJ1-5; no reliable D call. CDR1 MDHEN and CDR2 SYDVKM come from the germline V gene. CDR3 length: 15 residues. Trimming removed 2 bases at V and 1 base at J, with 9 bases between. CDR3 amino acids: CASSLLGSSNQPQHF. In DNA, the CDR3 is TGTGCCAGCAGTTTACTAGGGTCCAGCAATCAGCCCCAGCATTTT. Drawing the rest from reference TRBV28 and TRBJ1-5, the complete variable domain is DVKVTQSSRYLVKRTGEKVFLECVQDMDHENMFWYRQDPGLGLRLIYFSYDVKMKEKGDIPEGYSVSREKKERFSLILESASTNQTSMYLCASSLLGSSNQPQHFGDGTRLSIL.

The chain is built from TRBV6-1 and TRBJ1-3, with 8 bases that match TRBD1. V was pared by 1 base and J by 4 bases, with 6 bases of the junction left unmatched. The CDR3 length is 16 residues. Germline V CDR1 and CDR2: MNHNS, SASEGT. CDR3 residues: CASSEVWTGWGNTIYF. For the CDR3, the DNA is TGTGCCAGCAGTGAAGTTTGGACAGGGTGGGGAAACACCATATATTTT.

The V and J genes are TRBV14 and TRBJ2-5; 10 nucleotides match TRBD2. Germline values: CDR1 SGHDN, CDR2 FVKESK. V lost 4 bases, J lost 5 bases, and 10 bases stayed unmatched. CDR3 length: 16 amino acids. CDR3 in DNA: TGTGCCAGCAGCCTCACCCGGCTAGCGGGAGTGGAGACCCAGTACTTC. It encodes CASSLTRLAGVETQYF. The whole variable domain, filled in from reference TRBV14 and TRBJ2-5, reads EAGVTQFPSHSVIEKGQTVTLRCDPISGHDNLYWYRRVMGKEIKFLLHFVKESKQDESGMPNNRFLAERTGGTYSTLKVQPAELEDSGVYFCASSLTRLAGVETQYFGPGTRLLVL.

The genes are TRBV28 and TRBJ1-1; TRBD1 is a possible D gene (6 bases). Trimming pared 3 bases from V and 8 bases from J, leaving 10 bases between. Per germline, CDR1 MDHEN and CDR2 SYDVKM. This CDR3 has 12 amino acids. This chain's CDR3 is CASSFSDREAFF. CDR3 in DNA: TGTGCCAGCAGTTTCAGTGACAGGGAAGCTTTCTTT.

The chain is built from TRBV18 and TRBJ1-5; D may be TRBD1 (5 bases). The CDR3 has 13 amino acids. CDR1 is KGHSH, CDR2 LQKENI, per germline. V was pared by 5 bases and J by 3 bases, with 8 bases between. This chain's CDR3 is CASSGTLNQPQHF. Here the CDR3 DNA reads TGTGCCAGCTCAGGGACCCTCAATCAGCCCCAGCATTTT.